Listed below are T cell receptor beta chains from one sample, sequenced in a study of T cell changes during pregnancy in multiple sclerosis. TCRdb's table, derived via immunoSEQ multiplex PCR, lists solely in-frame clones and lacks some. The profile shows 50,000 to 55,000 clones, more than 85% of them singletons. The sequencing here drew on CD4+ T cells from peripheral blood mononuclear cells, taken after pregnancy. The receptor source for this set is a female donor with multiple sclerosis, enrolled in a pregnancy study. Both conserved end residues are trimmed from each CDR3. Fields, in order: J gene, V gene, D gene, CDR3 protein. The D gene is left open where the match is weak.

TRBJ2-2	TRBV14	TRBD2	ASSHGLAGYFLNTGELF
TRBJ1-2	TRBV7-2	TRBD1	ASSLRRQGSNYGYT
TRBJ1-3	TRBV5-1	NA	ASSPEGGSGNTIY
TRBJ2-7	TRBV4-2	TRBD1	ASSRGEGGTGGYEQY
TRBJ2-5	TRBV29-1	NA	SVEYITKTQY
TRBJ2-7	TRBV2	TRBD1	ASTLDRGWY
TRBJ2-1	TRBV28	NA	ASNPGNRGIEQF
TRBJ1-2	TRBV11-2	TRBD1	ASSLRGEEWTYGYT
TRBJ2-3	TRBV30	NA	AWGRRRGDTQY
TRBJ2-1	TRBV7-8	TRBD2	ASSSPGTTKGNEQF
TRBJ2-3	TRBV23-1	NA	AGRRRVGLDTQY
TRBJ2-7	TRBV28	NA	ASREGGVNEQY
TRBJ1-2	TRBV5-1	NA	ASSLGGTSYGYT
TRBJ2-7	TRBV5-1	TRBD2	ASSWTTSGAYEQY
TRBJ1-1	TRBV4-2	NA	ASSQQTGGEAF
TRBJ2-4	TRBV5-4	NA	ASSLGPSGQNIQY